The clone carrying this T cell receptor beta chain was counted only a few times. Its antigen is undetermined. One end of the junction varies from germline; a read error may be responsible. This specimen belongs to a study of Graves' ophthalmopathy and Graves' hyperthyroidism. Whole-study findings and limits: Most clonotypes expanded in thyroid above 0.001 frequency were present in blood too.

The CDR3 contains 18 residues. The germline V gene encodes CDR1 ENHRY and CDR2 SYGVKD. Certain patients, namely those with other autoimmune diseases, uncontrolled infections, pregnancy or lactation, were excluded. As diagnostic evidence, clinical symptoms, serum thyroxine, TRAb, thyroid ultrasound and orbital computed tomography were relied upon. Amplification from RNA transcripts yielded the TCR beta CDR3 regions. HTBI primers primed a first-round RT-PCR, and a second-round multiplex PCR followed. TCRdb passed the multiplex PCR reads through MiXCR, listing each CDR3 protein once. The top ten hold about 4.2% of the sample, which has about 550,000 distinct CDR3 sequences, under 45% seen once.

The specimen was peripheral blood or thyroid tissue (not recorded which). The gene calls are TRBV10-3 and TRBJ2-7; D is perhaps TRBD1 (6 bases). The TCR sequence derives from an adult man with Graves' hyperthyroidism. CDR3 protein: CASSYSQTYRAKSYEQYF. CDR3 DNA: TGTGCCAGCAGTTACTCCCAAACGTACAGGGCGAAATCCTACGAGCAGTACTTC.